This T cell receptor (beta chain) was sequenced for a study of shared clonotypes between healthy human individuals. Study-level points and caveats: The genetic and exposure-history diversity represented was limited by few donors.

With regard to this clone: Its antigen is as yet unknown.

The CDR3 has 16 amino acids. V lost 3 bases, J lost 4 bases, and 19 bases lay in between. The germline V gene encodes CDR1 GTSNPN and CDR2 SVGIG (reference sequence). From CD4+ cells came CD45RA+ naive and CD45RA-negative memory subsets. In the sorted-subset replicate PCRs, 150 to 250 ng DNA, 25,000 to 35,000 T cell genomes, was used. TCRdb keeps only in-frame clones here, not all; method: immunoSEQ multiplex PCR. The sample records more than 2 million clones, 85% to 95% being singletons. The chain recombines TRBV30 with TRBJ1-5; D is possibly TRBD1 (6 bases). Material for sequencing was naive CD4+ T cells sorted from blood. Documented subset: CD45RA+ positively selected. The clonotype was recovered from a young man in good health. The DNA for the CDR3 is TGTGCCTGGAGCGGGACAAGGACAACCTCAAATCAGCCCCAGCATTTT. As protein: CAWSGTRTTSNQPQHF.